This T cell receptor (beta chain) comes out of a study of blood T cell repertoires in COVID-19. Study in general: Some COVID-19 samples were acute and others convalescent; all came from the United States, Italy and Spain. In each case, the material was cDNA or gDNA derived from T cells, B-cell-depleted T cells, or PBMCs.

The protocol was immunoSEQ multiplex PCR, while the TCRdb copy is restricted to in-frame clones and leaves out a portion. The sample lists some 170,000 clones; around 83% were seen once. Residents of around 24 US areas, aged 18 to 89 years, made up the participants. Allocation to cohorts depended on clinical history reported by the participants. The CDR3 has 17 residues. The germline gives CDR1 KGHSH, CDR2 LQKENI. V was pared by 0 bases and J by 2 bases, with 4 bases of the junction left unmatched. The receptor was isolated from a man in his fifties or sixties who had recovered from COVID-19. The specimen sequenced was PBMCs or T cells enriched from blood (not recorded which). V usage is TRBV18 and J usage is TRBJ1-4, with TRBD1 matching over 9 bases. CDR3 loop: CASSPPTGQGTNEKLFF. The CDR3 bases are TGTGCCAGCTCACCACCCACTGGACAGGGGACTAATGAAAAACTGTTTTTT.